This paragraph covers one TCR beta chain sequence. Method: immunoSEQ multiplex PCR; TCRdb's copy keeps in-frame clones and lacks some. Of about 15,000 clones in the sample, approximately 88% were seen once. The record originates from a study of technical replicates of blood from several donors. The CDR3 sequence is 16 residues long. With V trimmed by 0 bases and J by 2 bases, 4 bases remained unmatched. From germline, CDR1 is MNHEY and CDR2 SVGAGI. This clonotype was sampled from a human donor in good health. The sample taken for sequencing was PBMCs. The chain has TRBV6-5 and TRBJ2-7; 10 bases align to TRBD1. The CDR3 sequence is CASSYSAGTGAYEQYF. The CDR3 coding sequence is TGTGCCAGCAGTTACTCCGCCGGGACAGGGGCCTACGAGCAGTACTTC.